This T cell receptor (beta chain) emerged from a study of blood T cells in healthy people across ages. Points from the study as a whole: Measured against age, TCR beta diversity per million T cells decreased in a roughly linear manner.

Donors ranged from about 6 to 95 years old and were healthy Caucasians in Russia. Isolated per sample were at least 7 million PBMCs. This clonotype was observed a few times. The target antigen is unknown. At one end, the junction sequence differs from germline, possibly due to a read error. The CDR3 spans 12 residues. Germline-derived CDR1 and CDR2 are MNHEY and SVGAGI. The second PCR ran about 6 to 12 cycles with a sample-barcoded 5' primer and J-beta primers. Researchers report that a template-switch adaptor with 12 random nucleotides tagged each cDNA molecule. TCRdb fed the 5' RACE reads into MiXCR, producing one record per CDR3 protein. The sample records around 1,000,000 distinct CDR3 sequences, almost 25% being singletons. In addition, the sample was reused for a study of T cells of mothers and their children.

Source material: blood. This receptor was obtained from a girl aged 2-10 years in good health. V and J are TRBV6-5 and TRBJ2-4, with 10 bases identical to TRBD1. The CDR3 region has the DNA TGCGCCAGTGGACAGGGGGACAACATTCAGTACTTC. Amino acids: CASGQGDNIQYF.